This is a list of T cell receptor beta chains from one sample in a study of tumor and adjacent non-tumor tissue in lung cancer. TCRdb itself ran the multiplex PCR reads through MiXCR, one entry per CDR3 protein. The sample has roughly 81,000 distinct CDR3 sequences, 61% seen once. The sequenced sample was lung tumor tissue. The receptors originated from a man in his 70s with non-small cell lung cancer. The conserved cysteine and the conserved F or W are not part of the CDR3 here. The D gene is left open where the match is weak.

d_call,v_call,j_call,cdr3_aa
.,TRBV4-2,TRBJ1-5,ISSQGRMQGMSNQPQH
.,TRBV4-1,TRBJ2-4,ATSQALTWVNNIQY
.,TRBV6-1,TRBJ1-3,ACSSSRTEGD
.,TRBV6-1,TRBJ1-1,ASNAKGLGSTEAF
.,TRBV12-3/TRBV12-4,TRBJ1-2,ASSPRQHGYT
.,TRBV11-2,TRBJ2-7,ASSITGFSVYEQY
.,TRBV6-5,TRBJ2-2,ASSWQGRVAGELF
.,TRBV6-5,TRBJ2-7,ASSPGTGSYEQY
TRBD2,TRBV11-3,TRBJ2-3,AGSFGLAGTGTQY
.,TRBV30,TRBJ2-5,AWTRVETQY
.,TRBV5-1,TRBJ2-5,ASSLLGIQTQY
TRBD1,TRBV11-2,TRBJ2-7,ASRLLGTGGIDEQY
TRBD1,TRBV7-9,TRBJ1-6,ASSFGQEFANSPLH
.,TRBV7-8,TRBJ2-2,VSSSSGTATGELF
TRBD2,TRBV20-1,TRBJ2-2,SPKGLAGAGELF
TRBD2,TRBV20-1,TRBJ2-6,SAREWEEGDRTSGGTSGANVLT
TRBD2,TRBV10-1,TRBJ2-3,ASSRGTSGTDTQY
.,TRBV29-1,TRBJ2-1,SVPAYNEQF
.,TRBV11-3,TRBJ2-5,DSSSQGPQETQY
.,TRBV20-1,.,SAGGGVTGGNQPQY
TRBD1,TRBV20-1,TRBJ1-1,SDGRGRLTGAF
.,TRBV6-6,TRBJ2-7,ASSHRGGGSRSGYEQY
.,TRBV7-9,TRBJ1-2,ASSSVVLGFT
.,TRBV4-1,TRBJ2-7,ASSRELVSYEQY
.,TRBV7-9,TRBJ1-3,ASSLAVVNTIY
.,TRBV7-9,TRBJ1-1,ASSLVLTEAI
.,TRBV10-2,TRBJ1-5,AGSQDFSGSQPQH
.,TRBV29-1,TRBJ1-5,SVKHGNQSQH
.,TRBV11-1,TRBJ1-2,ASNLQKGYSYT
.,TRBV20-1,TRBJ2-7,SAALWGSPYEQY
TRBD1,TRBV14,TRBJ1-1,ANSRWTGANTEAF
.,TRBV2,TRBJ1-5,ARGGRGQPQH
.,TRBV24-1,TRBJ2-1,ASSDPSSASRVYNEQF
.,TRBV4-1,TRBJ2-2,AGSQEVARNTGELF
.,TRBV5-1,TRBJ1-5,ASSPGGGGRSQPQH
.,TRBV11-2,TRBJ2-7,ASSPRGQGTMGNYEQY
.,TRBV11-2,TRBJ1-1,ASSLGQGLPEAF
.,TRBV29-1,TRBJ2-3,SAGGGGIDTQY
.,TRBV11-2,TRBJ2-7,ASSLGDRNYKQY
.,TRBV29-1,TRBJ2-1,SATYRELIYNEQF
.,TRBV5-1,TRBJ1-4,ASSLGLQANKKLF
TRBD2,TRBV29-1,TRBJ2-1,SVDRDGGYNEQF
.,TRBV7-3,TRBJ2-1,ACSSKGTETYNEQF
TRBD1,TRBV28,TRBJ2-2,ASSRAQGAFIGELF
.,TRBV4-1,TRBJ2-7,ASSQSTGFPYEQY
.,TRBV4-2,TRBJ2-2,ASNQGTVNSGELF
TRBD1,TRBV29-1,TRBJ2-5,SVGGTGTGFQETQY
.,TRBV11-1,TRBJ1-1,ASNRARGSLAEAF